The present entry profiles one T cell receptor (beta chain) with its context. In the original workflow: Estimation of nucleated cell counts was performed using reference gene primer amplification. Here immunoSEQ multiplex PCR was the method, and the copy in TCRdb shows in-frame clones only, minus some. That table is the source of V, J and clone size, and D and trimming were worked out from the DNA. Here the sample spans over 300,000 clones, more than 75% being singletons. This CDR3 is built from 16 residues. The germline V gene has CDR1 SGHVS and CDR2 FQNEAQ. The V and J ends lost 1 base and 1 base respectively, with 13 bases between them. The data originate from a study of blood T cell repertoires in COVID-19. The overall study: The study drew acute and convalescent COVID-19 samples from the United States, Italy and Spain.

Individuals aged 18 to 89 years were recruited from roughly 22 US areas. Cohort assignment relied on participant-reported clinical history. Source material: PBMCs or T cells enriched from blood (not recorded which). The rearrangement joins TRBV7-8 to TRBJ1-1; unclear D gene. This TCR derives from a woman aged 25-40 years with acute COVID-19. This CDR3 reads CASSLGNRDANTEAFF. The CDR3 bases are TGTGCCAGCAGCTTAGGGAACAGAGACGCGAACACTGAAGCTTTCTTT. The full variable domain, completed using reference TRBV7-8 and TRBJ1-1, is GAGVSQSPRYKVAKRGQDVALRCDPISGHVSLFWYQQALGQGPEFLTYFQNEAQLDKSGLPSDRFFAERPEGSVSTLKIQRTQQEDSAVYLCASSLGNRDANTEAFFGQGTRLTVV.